These T cell receptor beta chains were read from a single sample in a study of T cells after yellow fever vaccination. TCRdb itself ran the 5' RACE reads through MiXCR, one entry per CDR3 protein. Of 500,000 to 650,000 distinct CDR3 sequences in the sample, roughly a sixth were seen once. The sequencing used PBMCs, collected about 5 days after the first yellow fever vaccination. Source of these receptors: a man between 18 and 29 years old who received the YFV17D yellow fever vaccine. The CDR3 runs from the conserved cysteine through the conserved F or W. D genes are given only for firm matches. Rows may omit the clone size; those that give it use once, few, many or a size class.

>TRBV5-1|TRBJ1-6|.|few
CASSLAQGSDNSPLHF
TGCGCCAGCAGCTTGGCCCAGGGCAGCGATAATTCACCCCTCCACTTT
>TRBV7-9|TRBJ1-1|TRBD1|few
CASSLGTGRHMNTEAFF
TGTGCCAGCAGCCTCGGGACAGGGCGACACATGAACACTGAAGCTTTCTTT
>TRBV4-2|TRBJ2-3|.|.
CASSQGDSLSTDTQYF
TGTGCCAGCAGCCAAGGAGACTCACTAAGCACAGATACGCAGTATTTT
>TRBV14|TRBJ1-1|.|few
CASSQDFREAFF
TGTGCCAGCAGCCAAGATTTCAGGGAGGCTTTCTTT
>TRBV5-1|TRBJ1-4|TRBD1|few
CASSLQGARNEKLFF
TGCGCCAGCAGCTTGCAGGGGGCGCGGAATGAAAAACTGTTTTTT
>TRBV7-6|TRBJ2-1|.|many
CASGPDSSSYNEQFF
TGTGCCAGCGGGCCGGACAGCAGCTCCTACAATGAGCAGTTCTTC
>TRBV5-4|TRBJ2-1|TRBD2|.
CASSLVSGGAHNEQFF
TGTGCCAGCAGCTTGGTCAGCGGGGGGGCTCACAATGAGCAGTTCTTC
>TRBV6-1|TRBJ1-6|.|.
CASSEIIPGGNNSPLHF
TGTGCCAGCAGTGAGATCATCCCTGGGGGTAATAATTCACCCCTCCACTTT
>TRBV12-3/TRBV12-4|TRBJ1-1|.|.
CASRSLQNTEAFF
TGTGCCAGCAGATCCTTGCAGAACACTGAAGCTTTCTTT
>TRBV29-1|TRBJ2-3|.|few
CSYNPLPDSTDTQYF
TGCAGCTACAATCCCCTCCCGGATAGCACAGATACGCAGTATTTT
>TRBV4-3|TRBJ2-6|TRBD1|.
CASSQMGQGRSGANVLTF
TGCGCCAGCAGCCAAATGGGACAGGGTAGATCTGGGGCCAACGTCCTGACTTTC
>TRBV7-4|TRBJ1-5|.|few
CASSHPGAQPQHF
TGTGCCAGCAGCCATCCAGGGGCTCAGCCCCAGCATTTT
>TRBV2|TRBJ2-1|.|.
CASSDAVINEQFF
TGTGCCAGCAGTGATGCTGTAATCAATGAGCAGTTCTTC
>TRBV20-1|TRBJ1-5|TRBD1|few
CSARGQGQPQHF
TGCAGTGCTAGAGGACAGGGTCAGCCCCAGCATTTT
>TRBV5-5|TRBJ1-5|.|few
CASSLAPRAEEYQPQHF
TGTGCCAGCAGCTTGGCCCCCAGGGCTGAAGAGTATCAGCCCCAGCATTTT
>TRBV7-2|TRBJ2-1|.|.
CASSPAIGAGSCNEQFF
TGTGCCAGCAGCCCCGCAATTGGGGCAGGCTCCTGCAATGAGCAGTTCTTC
>TRBV7-2|TRBJ1-5|.|.
CASSFLGGGPSNQPQHF
TGTGCCAGCAGCTTTTTGGGGGGGGGCCCGAGCAATCAGCCCCAGCATTTT
>TRBV12-3/TRBV12-4|TRBJ2-7|TRBD1|many
CASNTDREDYEQYF
TGTGCCAGCAATACGGACAGGGAGGACTACGAGCAGTACTTC
>TRBV5-1|TRBJ1-1|.|few
CASSLRRGGENTEAFF
TGCGCCAGCAGCTTGCGCAGGGGAGGCGAGAACACTGAAGCTTTCTTT
>TRBV10-2|TRBJ2-5|TRBD1|.
CASSVPGTVDQETQYF
TGCGCCAGCAGTGTCCCCGGGACAGTCGACCAAGAGACCCAGTACTTC
>TRBV5-4|TRBJ2-7|.|.
CASSLDVSSYEQYF
TGTGCCAGCAGCTTGGACGTCAGCTCCTACGAGCAGTACTTC
>TRBV7-3|TRBJ1-1|.|few
CASSLNWGGTTEAFF
TGTGCCAGCAGCTTAAACTGGGGAGGGACTACTGAAGCTTTCTTT
>TRBV6-2/TRBV6-3|TRBJ2-3|TRBD1|.
CASSRDREDTQYF
TGTGCCAGCAGCAGGGACAGGGAGGATACGCAGTATTTT
>TRBV13|TRBJ2-7|.|.
CASSSSPRPEQYF
TGTGCCAGCAGCTCTAGCCCCCGTCCCGAGCAGTACTTC
>TRBV20-1|TRBJ2-1|.|.
CSVDEQFF
TGCAGTGTGGATGAGCAGTTCTTC
>TRBV7-2|TRBJ1-2|.|.
CASSLEGTPYGYTF
TGTGCCAGCAGCTTAGAGGGTACCCCATATGGCTACACCTTC
>TRBV7-2|TRBJ1-4|TRBD1|few
CASSQDRVDEKLFF
TGTGCCAGCAGCCAGGACAGGGTAGATGAAAAACTGTTTTTT
>TRBV24-1|TRBJ2-1|TRBD1|few
CATNTLTGDPDEQFF
TGTGCCACCAATACATTAACAGGGGATCCGGATGAGCAGTTCTTC
>TRBV5-1|TRBJ2-5|TRBD1|few
CASSLGTATVVQYF
TGCGCCAGCAGCTTAGGGACAGCCACGGTGGTCCAGTACTTC
>TRBV4-1|TRBJ2-7|.|few
CASSQEETSYEQYF
TGCGCCAGCAGCCAAGAAGAGACCTCCTACGAGCAGTACTTC
>TRBV29-1|TRBJ1-2|.|few
CSVLPLYTGNYGYTF
TGCAGCGTCCTCCCCTTGTATACGGGGAACTATGGCTACACCTTC
>TRBV20-1|TRBJ1-5|.|few
CSATNRAYSNQPQHF
TGCAGTGCAACCAACAGGGCCTATAGCAATCAGCCCCAGCATTTT
>TRBV5-1|TRBJ2-1|.|many
CASSFQYNEQFF
TGCGCCAGCAGCTTCCAGTACAATGAGCAGTTCTTC
>TRBV6-5|TRBJ2-5|.|few
CASSYRTLANPETQYF
TGTGCCAGCAGTTATCGTACCCTAGCGAACCCAGAGACCCAGTACTTC
>TRBV11-2|TRBJ2-3|TRBD2|.
CASSLVLAGTRGTQYF
TGTGCCAGCAGCTTAGTCCTAGCGGGGACTCGTGGTACGCAGTATTTT
>TRBV3-1|TRBJ1-5|.|.
CASSQTGTEGNQPQHF
TGTGCCAGCAGCCAAACAGGGACGGAAGGCAATCAGCCCCAGCATTTT
>TRBV13|TRBJ1-2|.|.
CAPKPRVNYGYTF
TGTGCCCCCAAACCCCGGGTTAACTATGGCTACACCTTC
>TRBV6-2/TRBV6-3|TRBJ1-2|TRBD1|.
CASSYSMIVLGTGGNYGYTF
TGTGCCAGCAGTTACTCGATGATTGTTCTGGGGACAGGCGGAAACTATGGCTACACCTTC
>TRBV5-1|TRBJ2-5|.|.
CASSLGRDTQETQYF
TGCGCCAGCAGCTTGGGACGGGACACCCAAGAGACCCAGTACTTC
>TRBV5-1|TRBJ2-2|.|.
CASSLLTPRVTGELFF
TGCGCCAGCAGCTTGCTGACCCCCAGGGTCACCGGGGAGCTGTTTTTT
>TRBV6-1|TRBJ1-1|.|few
CASSRGWVDTEAFF
TGTGCCAGCAGTAGGGGGTGGGTGGACACTGAAGCTTTCTTT
>TRBV4-2|TRBJ1-2|TRBD1|few
CASSQDTGVGGYTF
TGTGCCAGCAGCCAAGATACAGGGGTCGGTGGCTACACCTTC
>TRBV6-1|TRBJ2-7|.|few
CASSDVQGRWEQYF
TGTGCCAGCAGTGACGTTCAGGGGCGGTGGGAGCAGTACTTC
>TRBV4-1|TRBJ1-2|.|.
CASSQDRGRENYGYTF
TGCGCCAGCAGCCAAGATCGGGGGAGGGAGAACTATGGCTACACCTTC
>TRBV18|TRBJ2-1|TRBD2|.
CASSPTSGVYNEQFF
TGTGCCAGCTCACCAACTAGCGGGGTTTACAATGAGCAGTTCTTC
>TRBV5-4|TRBJ1-1|.|few
CASTPGGANTEAFF
TGTGCCAGCACCCCGGGTGGAGCCAACACTGAAGCTTTCTTT
>TRBV11-2|TRBJ2-7|.|.
CASRTNFASYEQYF
TGTGCCAGCAGAACAAATTTCGCCTCCTACGAGCAGTACTTC
>TRBV4-1|TRBJ1-2|TRBD1|few
CASSHVGQAYYGYTF
TGCGCCAGCAGCCATGTGGGACAGGCCTACTATGGCTACACCTTC
>TRBV18|TRBJ1-1|.|.
CASSLLHNTEAFF
TGTGCCAGCTCTCTCTTACATAACACTGAAGCTTTCTTT
>TRBV27|TRBJ1-1|TRBD1|.
CASSSGTVEAFF
TGTGCCAGCAGTTCCGGGACAGTCGAAGCTTTCTTT
>TRBV20-1|TRBJ2-3|TRBD1|.
CSAKIAGGRADTQYF
TGCAGTGCTAAGATCGCAGGGGGCCGGGCAGATACGCAGTATTTT
>TRBV7-8|TRBJ2-5|.|.
CASSLVTGQRETQYF
TGTGCCAGCAGCTTAGTAACAGGCCAGCGGGAGACCCAGTACTTC
>TRBV5-1|TRBJ2-1|.|.
CASRGWGRDNEQFF
TGCGCCAGCAGAGGCTGGGGGCGCGACAATGAGCAGTTCTTC
>TRBV20-1|TRBJ2-1|TRBD2|.
CSARGTSGVYNEQFF
TGCAGTGCTAGAGGGACTAGCGGGGTGTACAATGAGCAGTTCTTC
>TRBV18|TRBJ2-2|.|few
CASSPEAGPAGELFF
TGTGCCAGCTCACCTGAGGCAGGGCCGGCCGGGGAGCTGTTTTTT
>TRBV12-5|TRBJ1-1|.|.
CASGLVPARAFF
TGTGCTAGTGGTTTGGTACCAGCACGAGCTTTCTTT
>TRBV20-1|TRBJ1-1|.|many
CSASPGYMNTEAFF
TGCAGTGCTAGTCCCGGCTACATGAACACTGAAGCTTTCTTT
>TRBV7-9|TRBJ1-2|.|.
CASSFYGQRGINYGYTF
TGTGCCAGCAGCTTTTACGGACAGCGGGGGATTAACTATGGCTACACCTTC
>TRBV10-3|TRBJ2-6|TRBD2|few
CAIHGTSGGSSGANVLTF
TGTGCCATCCACGGGACTAGCGGGGGGTCCTCTGGGGCCAACGTCCTGACTTTC